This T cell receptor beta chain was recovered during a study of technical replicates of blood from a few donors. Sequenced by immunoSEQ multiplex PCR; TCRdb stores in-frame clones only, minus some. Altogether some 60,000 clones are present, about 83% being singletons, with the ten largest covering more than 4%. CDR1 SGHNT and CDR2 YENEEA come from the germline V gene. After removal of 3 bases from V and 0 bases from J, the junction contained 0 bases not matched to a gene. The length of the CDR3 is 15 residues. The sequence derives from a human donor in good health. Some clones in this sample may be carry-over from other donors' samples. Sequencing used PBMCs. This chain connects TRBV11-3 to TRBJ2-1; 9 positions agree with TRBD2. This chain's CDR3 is CASSLGLASYNEQFF. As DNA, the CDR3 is TGTGCCAGCAGCTTGGGACTAGCCTCCTACAATGAGCAGTTCTTC.